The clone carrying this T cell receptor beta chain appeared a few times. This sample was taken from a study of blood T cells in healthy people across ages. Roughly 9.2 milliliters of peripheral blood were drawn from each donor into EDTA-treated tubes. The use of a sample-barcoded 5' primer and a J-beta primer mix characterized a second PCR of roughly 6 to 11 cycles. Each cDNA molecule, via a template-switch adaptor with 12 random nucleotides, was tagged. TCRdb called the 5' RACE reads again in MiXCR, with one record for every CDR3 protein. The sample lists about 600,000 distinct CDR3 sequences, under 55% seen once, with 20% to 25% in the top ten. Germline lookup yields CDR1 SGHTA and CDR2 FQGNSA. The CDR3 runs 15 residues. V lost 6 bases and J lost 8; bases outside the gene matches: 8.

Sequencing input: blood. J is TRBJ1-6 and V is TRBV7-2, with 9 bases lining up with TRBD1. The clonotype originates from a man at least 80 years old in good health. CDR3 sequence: CASRLLQGADSPLHF. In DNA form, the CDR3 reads TGTGCCAGCAGGTTATTACAGGGGGCTGATTCACCCCTCCACTTT.